Sequencing of this TCR beta chain was carried out in a study of regulatory T cells in long-lasting Graves disease. Construction of TCR beta libraries relied on iRepertoire HTBI primers and on Arm-PCR targeting CDR3 regions. TCRdb reprocessed the multiplex PCR reads with MiXCR, giving one entry per CDR3 protein. The sample shows 350,000 to 400,000 distinct CDR3 sequences, around 15% of them seen only once. Noted time point: newly diagnosed GD, antithyroid drugs for less than 3 months. RNA extracted from PBMCs served as the sequencing template. In this sample, this clonotype turned up a few times. V shed 5 bases and J shed 5 bases, with 15 bases lying between them. Germline CDR1 LNHDA, CDR2 SQIVND (reference sequence). This CDR3 is 14 amino acids long. These records were also assigned to another study, of T cells in Graves' hyperthyroidism and ophthalmopathy.

The gene calls are TRBV19 and TRBJ2-5, with D possibly being TRBD2 (5 bases). The sequence came from a woman between 18 and 30 years old with Graves disease. Source: peripheral blood mononuclear cells (PBMCs), taken at new diagnosis, from a patient treated with antithyroid drugs. Here the CDR3 DNA reads TGTGCCAGTAGTCCCGAGCCACAGCGGGAGACCCAGTACTTC. It encodes CASSPEPQRETQYF.